What follows are 19 T cell receptor beta chains derived from one specimen sequenced in a study of blood T cells in healthy people across ages. Together with a sample-barcoded 5' primer, a J-beta primer mix was included in a second PCR lasting about 6 to 12 cycles. TCRdb independently ran MiXCR on the 5' RACE reads; one entry per CDR3 protein. Here the sample spans about 580,000 distinct CDR3 sequences, around half being singletons. Sequencing input: blood. These receptors were taken from a man older than 75 in good health.

The chain couples TRBV5-1 to TRBJ2-7; 10 bases fit TRBD1. CDR1 and CDR2 from the germline V gene are SGHRS and YFSETQ. This CDR3 is built from 14 residues. V dropped 7 bases and J dropped 7; count of bases not matched to a gene: 11. The CDR3 protein is CASSGTGAYNEQYF. The DNA for the CDR3 is TGCGCCAGCTCCGGGACAGGGGCCTACAATGAGCAGTACTTC.

CDR3 in DNA: TGTGCCACCAGTGATTTGAGACAGGGAGTCGACGAGCAGTACTTC. This translates into CATSDLRQGVDEQYF. The chain uses TRBV24-1 and TRBJ2-5; 7 nucleotides line up with TRBD1. The J call may be faulty, since TRBJ2-7 better matches the DNA end. The CDR3 runs to 15 residues. The V gene's germline CDR1 is KGHDR and CDR2 SFDVKD.

J is TRBJ2-1 and V is TRBV9, with D perhaps given as TRBD1 or TRBD2 (6 bases each). Germline lookup yields CDR1 SGDLS and CDR2 YYNGEE. Deletions cut 0 bases from V and 7 bases from J, with 14 bases between. The length of the CDR3 is 15 residues. CDR3: CASSVAPGEDNEQFF. For the CDR3, the DNA is TGTGCCAGCAGCGTAGCTCCAGGGGAGGATAATGAGCAGTTCTTC.

As regards this clonotype: A read error may account for a junction end that differs from germline. The rearrangement links TRBV18 to TRBJ1-1, with D perhaps TRBD1 (5 bases). Germline-derived CDR1 and CDR2 are KGHSH and LQKENI. The CDR3 consists of 15 residues. CDR3 nucleotide sequence: TGTGCCAGCTCACCACTGTGGGGCGAGAACGCTGAAGCTTTCTTT. This encodes CASSPLWGENAEAFF.

This clonotype was counted many times. This rearrangement joins TRBV18 to TRBJ2-3, with 9 bases aligning to TRBD2. CDR3 length: 15 residues. The germline V gene encodes CDR1 KGHSH and CDR2 LQKENI. The V and J ends lost 4 bases and 2 bases, in that order; junction bases with no gene match: 4. The CDR3 loop is CASSQASGVTDTQYF. In DNA, the CDR3 is TGTGCCAGCTCACAGGCTAGCGGGGTCACAGATACGCAGTATTTT.

This sequence joins TRBV3-1 and TRBJ1-2; possibly TRBD1 for D (6 bases). Trimming removed 2 bases from V and 5 bases from J, with 18 bases in between. The CDR3 covers 16 residues. Germline V CDR1 and CDR2: LGHDT, YNNKEL (reference sequence). The CDR3 bases are TGTGCCAGCAGCCAAAATGCGGACAGCCGATGGTATGGCTACACCTTC. Amino acids: CASSQNADSRWYGYTF.

The J gene is TRBJ2-5, the V gene TRBV3-1; TRBD2 aligns across 7 bases. The DNA matches TRBJ2-7 better at its end, which makes the J call doubtful. Germline-derived CDR1 and CDR2 are LGHDT and YNNKEL (reference sequence). This CDR3 is built from 13 residues. Here the CDR3 reads CASSKGLPYEQYF. CDR3 nucleotide sequence: TGTGCCAGCAGCAAGGGACTACCCTACGAGCAGTACTTC.

The gene calls are TRBV18 and TRBJ1-4; TRBD1 agrees at 7 bases. Trimming removed 5 bases from V and 6 bases from J; junction bases left unmatched: 3. Germline CDR1 is KGHSH and CDR2 is LQKENI. The CDR3 runs to 13 residues. The CDR3 region has the DNA TGTGCCAGCTCAAACGACAGGGATGAAAAACTGTTTTTT. It translates to CASSNDRDEKLFF.

This clonotype counts as medium-sized. CDR3: CASSYSGGELFF. In nucleotides, the CDR3 is TGTGCCAGCAGTTACTCGGGCGGGGAGCTGTTTTTT. This rearrangement joins TRBV6-2 or TRBV6-3 to TRBJ2-2; D gene unclear. V was clipped by 0 bases and J by 7 bases, with 3 bases between them. The germline CDR1 and CDR2 sequences are MNHEY and SVGEGT. The CDR3 runs to 12 residues.

CDR3 nucleotide sequence: TGTGCCAGCTATCCTACCCCCGCGGACAGGTCGGCTAACTATGGCTACACCTTC. Protein sequence: CASYPTPADRSANYGYTF. The chain links TRBV6-1 to TRBJ1-2; 7 positions match TRBD1. The CDR3 contains 18 residues. The V gene end was trimmed by 8 bases and the J gene end by 0 bases; junction bases not matched to a gene: 18. From germline, CDR1 is MNHNS and CDR2 SASEGT.

V usage is TRBV15 and J usage is TRBJ1-2; no definite D call. With 0 bases removed from V and 6 bases from J, the gap between germline ends came to 11 bases. Germline CDR1 and CDR2: LNHNV and YYDKDF (reference sequence). CDR3 length equals 14 residues. The CDR3 region is CATSRDQSPNGYTF. The CDR3 DNA is TGTGCCACCAGCAGAGATCAAAGCCCAAATGGCTACACCTTC.

This clonotype was detected a few times. The CDR3 reads CASSLDSPKEAFF. CDR3 nucleotides: TGTGCCAGCAGCTTAGATAGTCCCAAAGAGGCTTTCTTT. The V gene is TRBV7-9, the J gene TRBJ1-1; D gene uncertain. Per germline, CDR1 SEHNR and CDR2 FQNEAQ (reference sequence). The CDR3 contains 13 residues. V lost 1 base to trimming and J lost 11 bases, with 14 bases between them.

To note about this clonotype: Relative to the germline gene, one junction end is altered; a read error may explain this. The chain is built from TRBV5-1 and TRBJ1-2; TRBD1 agrees at 7 bases. The V gene's germline CDR1 is SGHRS and CDR2 YFSETQ. This CDR3 is built from 15 residues. CDR3 coding DNA: TGCGCCAGCAGCCAGGGACAGACCATTAACTATGGCCACACCTTC. It specifies CASSQGQTINYGHTF.

The rearrangement uses TRBV20-1 and TRBJ2-1; D might be TRBD1 or TRBD2, each matching 5 bases. V was trimmed by 6 bases and J by 0 bases, leaving 18 bases between them. There are 16 residues in the CDR3. Looked up from germline, CDR1 is DFQATT and CDR2 is SNEGSKA (reference sequence). DNA of the CDR3: TGCAGTGCGGAAGGGGCCGGACTTAGCTCCTACAATGAGCAGTTCTTC. This translates into CSAEGAGLSSYNEQFF.

The CDR3 region has the DNA TGTGCCAGCAGCTTAGGACCAGACGGCTACGAGCAGTACTTC. It yields the protein CASSLGPDGYEQYF. The V call is TRBV7-3, the J call TRBJ2-7; D not resolved. Germline V gene data show CDR1 as SGHTA and CDR2 as FQGTGA. Trimming stripped 2 bases from V and 3 bases from J, with 11 bases between. The CDR3 has 14 residues.

V usage is TRBV20-1 and J usage is TRBJ2-3; 10 nucleotides line up with TRBD1. Germline values: CDR1 DFQATT, CDR2 SNEGSKA (reference sequence). Germline trimming cut 6 bases from V and 5 bases from J; bases unmatched to any gene: 5. CDR3 length: 13 residues. The CDR3 region is CSARGQGQDTQYF. Written as DNA, the CDR3 is TGCAGTGCCAGGGGACAGGGGCAAGATACGCAGTATTTT.

J is TRBJ1-1 and V is TRBV28, with 8 bases fitting TRBD1. The CDR3 covers 16 residues. J lost 2 bases, V lost 5 bases, and 10 bases had no gene match. CDR1 and CDR2 (germline): MDHEN, SYDVKM. The CDR3 is CASSPHLGQGNTEAFF. Written as DNA, the CDR3 is TGTGCCAGCAGTCCCCATCTCGGACAGGGTAACACTGAAGCTTTCTTT.

J is TRBJ2-2 and V is TRBV11-2; 8 positions match TRBD2. J was trimmed by 5 bases and V by 6 bases; bases with no gene match: 11. The CDR3 contains 16 residues. Germline V gene data show CDR1 as SGHAT and CDR2 as FQNNGV. For the CDR3, the DNA is TGTGCCAGCAGGGATACTAGCGGACCATTAACCGGGGAGCTGTTTTTT. Its protein product is CASRDTSGPLTGELFF.

The rearrangement links TRBV7-9 to TRBJ2-5; D remains ambiguous. CDR3 length equals 14 residues. The germline gives CDR1 SEHNR, CDR2 FQNEAQ (reference sequence). The V gene lost 0 bases and the J gene lost 2 bases, with 7 bases spanning the gap. CDR3 loop: CASSLAASQETQYF. The CDR3 DNA reads TGTGCCAGCAGCTTAGCGGCATCACAAGAGACCCAGTACTTC.